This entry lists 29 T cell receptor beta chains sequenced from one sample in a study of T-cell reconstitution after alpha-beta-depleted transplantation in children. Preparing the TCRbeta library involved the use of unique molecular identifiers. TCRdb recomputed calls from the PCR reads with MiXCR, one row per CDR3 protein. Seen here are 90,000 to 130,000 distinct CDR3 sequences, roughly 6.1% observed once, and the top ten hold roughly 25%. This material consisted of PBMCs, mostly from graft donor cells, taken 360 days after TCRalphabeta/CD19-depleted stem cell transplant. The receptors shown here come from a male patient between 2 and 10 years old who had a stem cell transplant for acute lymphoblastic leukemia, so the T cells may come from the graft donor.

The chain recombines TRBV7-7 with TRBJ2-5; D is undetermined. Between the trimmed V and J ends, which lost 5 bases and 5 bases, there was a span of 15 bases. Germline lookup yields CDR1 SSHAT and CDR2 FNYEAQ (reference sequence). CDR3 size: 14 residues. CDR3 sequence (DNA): TGTGCCAGCAGCGCCAGGCTCCTCCGGGAGACCCAGTACTTC. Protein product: CASSARLLRETQYF. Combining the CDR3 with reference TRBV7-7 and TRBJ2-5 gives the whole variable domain GAGVSQSPRYKVTKRGQDVTLRCDPISSHATLYWYQQALGQGPEFLTYFNYEAQPDKSGLPSDRFSAERPEGSISTLTIQRTEQRDSAMYRCASSARLLRETQYFGPGTRLLVL.

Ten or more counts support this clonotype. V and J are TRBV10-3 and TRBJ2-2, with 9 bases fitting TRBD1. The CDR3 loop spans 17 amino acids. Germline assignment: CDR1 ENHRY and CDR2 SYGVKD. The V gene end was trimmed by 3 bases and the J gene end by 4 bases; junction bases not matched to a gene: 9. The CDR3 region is CAISEYGTGSFTGELFF. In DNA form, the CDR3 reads TGTGCCATCAGTGAATATGGGACAGGGTCTTTCACCGGGGAGCTGTTTTTT.

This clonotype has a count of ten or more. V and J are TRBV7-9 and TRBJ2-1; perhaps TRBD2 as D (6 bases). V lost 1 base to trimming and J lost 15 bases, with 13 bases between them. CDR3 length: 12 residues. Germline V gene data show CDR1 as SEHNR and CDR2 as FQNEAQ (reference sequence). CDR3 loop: CASSLGRDHWFF. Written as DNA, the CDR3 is TGTGCCAGCAGCTTAGGGAGGGATCATTGGTTCTTC.

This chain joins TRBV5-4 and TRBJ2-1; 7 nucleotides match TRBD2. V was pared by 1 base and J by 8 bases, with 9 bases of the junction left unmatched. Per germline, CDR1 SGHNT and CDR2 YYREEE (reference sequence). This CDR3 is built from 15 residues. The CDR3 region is CASSLRRELGYEQFF. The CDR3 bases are TGTGCCAGCAGCTTGAGGCGGGAGCTTGGGTATGAGCAGTTCTTC.

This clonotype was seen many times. CDR3 nucleotide sequence: TGTGCCAGCAGGAGGGACCAGGGTACGCAGTATTTT. Translation: CASRRDQGTQYF. This chain uses TRBV28 with TRBJ2-3; either TRBD1 or TRBD2 may fit D (5 bases each). This CDR3 comprises 12 residues. Looked up from germline, CDR1 is MDHEN and CDR2 is SYDVKM. Trimming cost V 6 bases and J 8 bases, with 12 bases left between them.

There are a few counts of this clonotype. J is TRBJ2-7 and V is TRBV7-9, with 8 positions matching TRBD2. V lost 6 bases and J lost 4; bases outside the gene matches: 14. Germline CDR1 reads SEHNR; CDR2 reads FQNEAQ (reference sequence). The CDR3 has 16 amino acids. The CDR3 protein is CASRPPPPGLGYEQYF. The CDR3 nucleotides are TGTGCCAGCAGGCCCCCCCCTCCGGGACTAGGGTACGAGCAGTACTTC.

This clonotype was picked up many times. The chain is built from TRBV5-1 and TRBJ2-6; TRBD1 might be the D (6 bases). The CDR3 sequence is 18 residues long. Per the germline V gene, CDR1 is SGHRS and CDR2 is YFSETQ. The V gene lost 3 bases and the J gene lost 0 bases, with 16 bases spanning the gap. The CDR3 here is CASSSHRDRGSGANVLTF. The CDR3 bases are TGCGCCAGCAGCTCGCACAGGGACCGAGGCTCTGGGGCCAACGTCCTGACTTTC.

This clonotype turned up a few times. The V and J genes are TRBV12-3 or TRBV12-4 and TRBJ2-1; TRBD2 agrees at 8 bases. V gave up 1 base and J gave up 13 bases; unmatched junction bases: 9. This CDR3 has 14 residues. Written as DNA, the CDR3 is TGTGCCAGCAGTTTAGATGTAGCGGGAAGAACTCAGTTCTTC. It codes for CASSLDVAGRTQFF.

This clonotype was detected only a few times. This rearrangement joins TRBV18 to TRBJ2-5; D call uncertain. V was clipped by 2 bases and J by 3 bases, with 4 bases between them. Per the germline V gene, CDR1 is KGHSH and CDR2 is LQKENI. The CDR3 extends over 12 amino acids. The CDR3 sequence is CASSPGEETQYF. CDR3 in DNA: TGTGCCAGCTCACCAGGAGAAGAGACCCAGTACTTC.

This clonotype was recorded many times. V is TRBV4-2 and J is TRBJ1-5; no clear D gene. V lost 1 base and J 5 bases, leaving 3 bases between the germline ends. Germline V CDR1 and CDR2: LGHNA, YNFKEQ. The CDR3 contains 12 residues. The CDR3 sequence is CASSQGDQPQHF. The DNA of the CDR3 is TGTGCCAGCAGCCAAGGAGATCAGCCCCAGCATTTT.

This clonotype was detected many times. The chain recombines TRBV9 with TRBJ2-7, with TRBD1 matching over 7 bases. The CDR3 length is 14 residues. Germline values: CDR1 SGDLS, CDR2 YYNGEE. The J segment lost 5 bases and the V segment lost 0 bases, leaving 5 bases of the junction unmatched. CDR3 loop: CASSVEGGRDEQYF. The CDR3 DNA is TGTGCCAGCAGCGTAGAAGGGGGCAGGGACGAGCAGTACTTC.

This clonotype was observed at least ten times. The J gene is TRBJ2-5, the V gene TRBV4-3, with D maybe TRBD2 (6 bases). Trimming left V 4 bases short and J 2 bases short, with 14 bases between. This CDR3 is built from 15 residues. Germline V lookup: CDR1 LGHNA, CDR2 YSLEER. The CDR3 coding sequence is TGCGCCAGCAGCCCTTATAGGAGGGGACAAGAGACCCAGTACTTC. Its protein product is CASSPYRRGQETQYF.

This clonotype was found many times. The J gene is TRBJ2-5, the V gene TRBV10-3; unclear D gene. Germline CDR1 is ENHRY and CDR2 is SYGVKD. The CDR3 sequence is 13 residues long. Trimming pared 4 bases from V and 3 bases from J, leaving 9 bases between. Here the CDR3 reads CAISGPSKETQYF. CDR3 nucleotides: TGTGCCATCAGTGGCCCGTCCAAAGAGACCCAGTACTTC.

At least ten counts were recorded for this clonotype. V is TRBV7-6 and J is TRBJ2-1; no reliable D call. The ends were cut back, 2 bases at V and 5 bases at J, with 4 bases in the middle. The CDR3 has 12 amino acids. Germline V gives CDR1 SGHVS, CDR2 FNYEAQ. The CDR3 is CASSLSHNEQFF. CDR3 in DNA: TGTGCCAGCAGCTTATCCCACAATGAGCAGTTCTTC.

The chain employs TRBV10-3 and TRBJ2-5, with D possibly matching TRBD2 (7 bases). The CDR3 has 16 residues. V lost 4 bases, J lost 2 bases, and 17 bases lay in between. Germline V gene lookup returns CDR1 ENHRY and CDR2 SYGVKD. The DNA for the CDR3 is TGTGCCATCAGTGGGGGGGGCCAGGGGACACAAGAGACCCAGTACTTC. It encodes CAISGGGQGTQETQYF.

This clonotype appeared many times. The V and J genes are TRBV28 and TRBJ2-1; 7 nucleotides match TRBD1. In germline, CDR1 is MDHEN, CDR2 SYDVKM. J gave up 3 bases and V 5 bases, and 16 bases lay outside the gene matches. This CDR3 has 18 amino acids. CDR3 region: CASSLGPLTGNNYNEQFF. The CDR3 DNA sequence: TGTGCCAGCAGTCTTGGGCCCCTGACAGGGAATAACTACAATGAGCAGTTCTTC. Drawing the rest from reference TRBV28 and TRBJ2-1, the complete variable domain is DVKVTQSSRYLVKRTGEKVFLECVQDMDHENMFWYRQDPGLGLRLIYFSYDVKMKEKGDIPEGYSVSREKKERFSLILESASTNQTSMYLCASSLGPLTGNNYNEQFFGPGTRLTVL.

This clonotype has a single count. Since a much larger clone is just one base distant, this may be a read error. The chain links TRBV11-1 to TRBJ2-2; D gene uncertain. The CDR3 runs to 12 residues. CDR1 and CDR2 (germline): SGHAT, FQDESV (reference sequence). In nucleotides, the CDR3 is TGTGCCAGCGAAGGGTGGACCGTGGAGCTGTTTTTT. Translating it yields CASEGWTVELFF.

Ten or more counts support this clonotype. This chain's CDR3 is CSVDSQGELFF. Here the CDR3 DNA reads TGCAGCGTTGACAGCCAAGGGGAGCTGTTTTTT. The rearrangement joins TRBV29-1 to TRBJ2-2, with unresolved D. V lost 3 bases, J lost 8 bases, and 7 bases lay in between. Per the germline V gene, CDR1 is SQVTM and CDR2 is ANQGSEA. The CDR3 extends over 11 amino acids.

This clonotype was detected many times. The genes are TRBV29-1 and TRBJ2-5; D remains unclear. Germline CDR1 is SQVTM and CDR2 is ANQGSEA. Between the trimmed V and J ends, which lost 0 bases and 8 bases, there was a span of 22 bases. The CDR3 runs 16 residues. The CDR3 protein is CSVEDLPASIDITQYF. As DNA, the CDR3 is TGCAGCGTTGAAGATTTGCCAGCCTCCATCGATATCACCCAGTACTTC.

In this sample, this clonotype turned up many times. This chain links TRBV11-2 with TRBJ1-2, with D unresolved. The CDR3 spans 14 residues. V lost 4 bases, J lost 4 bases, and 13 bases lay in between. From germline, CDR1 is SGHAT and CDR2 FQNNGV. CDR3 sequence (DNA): TGTGCCAGCAGCTCCGGAGGGCTGGCCTATGGCTACACCTTC. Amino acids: CASSSGGLAYGYTF. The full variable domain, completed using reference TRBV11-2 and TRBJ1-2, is EAGVAQSPRYKIIEKRQSVAFWCNPISGHATLYWYQQILGQGPKLLIQFQNNGVVDDSQLPKDRFSAERLKGVDSTLKIQPAKLEDSAVYLCASSSGGLAYGYTFGSGTRLTVV.

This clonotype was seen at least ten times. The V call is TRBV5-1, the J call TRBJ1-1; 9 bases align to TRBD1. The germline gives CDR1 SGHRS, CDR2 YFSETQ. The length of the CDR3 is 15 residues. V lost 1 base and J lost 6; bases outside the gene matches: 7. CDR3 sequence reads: CASSLRGTGLAEAFF. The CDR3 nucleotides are TGCGCCAGCAGCTTGAGGGGGACAGGGTTGGCTGAAGCTTTCTTT.

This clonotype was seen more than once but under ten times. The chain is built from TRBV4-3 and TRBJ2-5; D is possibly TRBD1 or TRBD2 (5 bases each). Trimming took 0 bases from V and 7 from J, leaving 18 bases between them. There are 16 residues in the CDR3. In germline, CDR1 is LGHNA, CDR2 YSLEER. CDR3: CASSQDRGRHGGTQYF. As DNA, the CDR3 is TGCGCCAGCAGCCAAGATCGGGGCCGACATGGGGGGACCCAGTACTTC.

The CDR3 DNA sequence: TGCAGTGCTGGCCTGACTAGCGGGGGCACAGATACGCAGTATTTT. Translating it yields CSAGLTSGGTDTQYF. The chain has TRBV20-1 and TRBJ2-3, with 11 nucleotides matching TRBD2. V dropped 5 bases and J dropped 1; count of bases not matched to a gene: 5. The CDR3 totals 15 residues. Germline-derived CDR1 and CDR2 are DFQATT and SNEGSKA (reference sequence).

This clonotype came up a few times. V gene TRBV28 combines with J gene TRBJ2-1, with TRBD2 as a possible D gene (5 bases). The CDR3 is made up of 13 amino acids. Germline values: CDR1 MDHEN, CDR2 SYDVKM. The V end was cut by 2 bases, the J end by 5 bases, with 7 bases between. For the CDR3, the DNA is TGTGCCAGCAGTTTAATGGGAGACAATGAGCAGTTCTTC. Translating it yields CASSLMGDNEQFF.

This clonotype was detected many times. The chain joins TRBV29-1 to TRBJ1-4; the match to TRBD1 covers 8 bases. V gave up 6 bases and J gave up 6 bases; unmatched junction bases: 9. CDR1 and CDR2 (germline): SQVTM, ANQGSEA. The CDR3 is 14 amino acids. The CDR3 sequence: CSVVTGTGDEKLFF. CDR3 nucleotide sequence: TGCAGCGTAGTAACCGGGACAGGCGATGAAAAACTGTTTTTT.

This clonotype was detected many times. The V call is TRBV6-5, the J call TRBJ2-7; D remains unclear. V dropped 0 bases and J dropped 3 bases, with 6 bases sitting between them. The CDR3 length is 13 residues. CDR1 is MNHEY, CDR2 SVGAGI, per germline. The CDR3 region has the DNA TGTGCCAGCAGTTACTCGGCCGTCTACGAGCAGTACTTC. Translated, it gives CASSYSAVYEQYF.

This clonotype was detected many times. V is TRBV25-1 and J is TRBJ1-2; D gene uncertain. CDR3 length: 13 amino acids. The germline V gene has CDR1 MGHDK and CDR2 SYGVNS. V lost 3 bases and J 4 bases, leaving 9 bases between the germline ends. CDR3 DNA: TGTGCCAGCAGTGATGGCCATTTCTATGGCTACACCTTC. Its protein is CASSDGHFYGYTF.

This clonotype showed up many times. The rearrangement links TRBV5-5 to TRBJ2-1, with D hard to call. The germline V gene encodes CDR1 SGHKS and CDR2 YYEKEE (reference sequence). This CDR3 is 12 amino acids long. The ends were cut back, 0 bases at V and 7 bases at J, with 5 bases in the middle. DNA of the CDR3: TGTGCCAGCAGCTTGGAAGGGAATGAGCAGTTCTTC. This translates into CASSLEGNEQFF.

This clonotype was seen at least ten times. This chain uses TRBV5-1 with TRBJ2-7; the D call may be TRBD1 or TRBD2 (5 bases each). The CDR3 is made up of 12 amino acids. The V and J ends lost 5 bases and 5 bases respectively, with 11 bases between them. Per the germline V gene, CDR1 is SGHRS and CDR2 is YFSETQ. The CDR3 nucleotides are TGCGCCAGCAGACTAACGGGGCACGAGCAGTACTTC. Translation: CASRLTGHEQYF.